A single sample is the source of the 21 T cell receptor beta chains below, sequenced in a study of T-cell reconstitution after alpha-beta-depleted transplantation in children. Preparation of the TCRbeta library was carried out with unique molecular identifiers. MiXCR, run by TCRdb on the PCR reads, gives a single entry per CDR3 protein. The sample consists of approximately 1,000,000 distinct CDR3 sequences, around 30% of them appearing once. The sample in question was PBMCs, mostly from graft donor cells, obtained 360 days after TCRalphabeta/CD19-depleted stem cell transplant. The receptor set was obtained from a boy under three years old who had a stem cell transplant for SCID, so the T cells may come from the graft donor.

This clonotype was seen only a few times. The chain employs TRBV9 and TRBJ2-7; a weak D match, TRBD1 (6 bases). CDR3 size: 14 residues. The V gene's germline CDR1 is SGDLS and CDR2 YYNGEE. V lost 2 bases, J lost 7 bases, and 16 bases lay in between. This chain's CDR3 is CASSVTAGQGEQYF. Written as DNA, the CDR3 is TGTGCCAGCAGCGTGACGGCGGGTCAGGGGGAGCAGTACTTC.

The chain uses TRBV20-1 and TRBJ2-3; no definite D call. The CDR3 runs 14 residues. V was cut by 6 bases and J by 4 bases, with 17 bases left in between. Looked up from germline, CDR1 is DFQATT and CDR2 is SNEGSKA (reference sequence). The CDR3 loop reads CSAMVVPIADTQYF. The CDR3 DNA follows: TGCAGTGCGATGGTCGTTCCGATCGCAGATACGCAGTATTTT.

CDR3 amino acids: CGAAGGLGNTIYF. The CDR3 bases are TGCGGCGCGGCCGGGGGCCTAGGAAACACCATATATTTT. The V call is TRBV20-1, the J call TRBJ1-3; tentatively, D is TRBD1 (6 bases). Germline assignment: CDR1 DFQATT and CDR2 SNEGSKA (reference sequence). CDR3 length equals 13 residues.

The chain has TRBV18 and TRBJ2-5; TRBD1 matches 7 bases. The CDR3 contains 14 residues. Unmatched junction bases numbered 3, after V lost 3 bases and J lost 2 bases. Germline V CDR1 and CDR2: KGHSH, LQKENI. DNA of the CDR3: TGTGCCAGCTCACCCGGACAGGAACAAGAGACCCAGTACTTC. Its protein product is CASSPGQEQETQYF.

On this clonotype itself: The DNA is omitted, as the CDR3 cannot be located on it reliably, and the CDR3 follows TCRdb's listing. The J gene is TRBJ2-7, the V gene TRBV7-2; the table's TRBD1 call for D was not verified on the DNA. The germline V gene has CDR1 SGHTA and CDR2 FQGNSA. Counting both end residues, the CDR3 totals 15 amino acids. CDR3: CASSPRVSFFGEQYF.

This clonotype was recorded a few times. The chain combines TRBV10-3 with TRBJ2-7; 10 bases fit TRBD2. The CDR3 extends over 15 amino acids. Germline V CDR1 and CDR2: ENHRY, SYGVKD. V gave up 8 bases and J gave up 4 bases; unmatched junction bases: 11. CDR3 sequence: CAIQKEAGGPYEQYF. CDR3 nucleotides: TGTGCCATCCAGAAAGAAGCGGGGGGGCCGTACGAGCAGTACTTC.

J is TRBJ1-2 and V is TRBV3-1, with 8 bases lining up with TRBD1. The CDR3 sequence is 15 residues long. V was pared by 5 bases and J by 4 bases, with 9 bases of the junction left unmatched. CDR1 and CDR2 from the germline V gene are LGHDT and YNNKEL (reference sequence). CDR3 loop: CASSKTGQGGYGYTF. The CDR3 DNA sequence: TGTGCCAGCAGCAAAACAGGACAGGGTGGCTATGGCTACACCTTC. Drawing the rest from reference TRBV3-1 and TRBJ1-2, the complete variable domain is DTAVSQTPKYLVTQMGNDKSIKCEQNLGHDTMYWYKQDSKKFLKIMFSYNNKELIINETVPNRFSPKSPDKAHLNLHINSLELGDSAVYFCASSKTGQGGYGYTFGSGTRLTVV.

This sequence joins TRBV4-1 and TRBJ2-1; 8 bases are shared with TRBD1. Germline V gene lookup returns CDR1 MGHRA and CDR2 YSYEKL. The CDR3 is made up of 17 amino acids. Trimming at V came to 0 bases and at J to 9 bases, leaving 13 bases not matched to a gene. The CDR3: CASSQDRGQGARFEQFF. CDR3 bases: TGCGCCAGCAGCCAAGATCGTGGGCAGGGGGCGCGGTTTGAGCAGTTCTTC.

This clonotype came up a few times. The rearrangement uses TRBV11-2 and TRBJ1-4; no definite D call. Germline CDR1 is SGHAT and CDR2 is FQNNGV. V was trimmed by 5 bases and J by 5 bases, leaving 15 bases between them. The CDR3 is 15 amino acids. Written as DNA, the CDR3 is TGTGCCAGCAGCCCCTCGGGGATGGGGAATGAAAAACTGTTTTTT. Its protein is CASSPSGMGNEKLFF. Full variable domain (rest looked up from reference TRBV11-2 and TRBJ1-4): EAGVAQSPRYKIIEKRQSVAFWCNPISGHATLYWYQQILGQGPKLLIQFQNNGVVDDSQLPKDRFSAERLKGVDSTLKIQPAKLEDSAVYLCASSPSGMGNEKLFFGSGTQLSVL.

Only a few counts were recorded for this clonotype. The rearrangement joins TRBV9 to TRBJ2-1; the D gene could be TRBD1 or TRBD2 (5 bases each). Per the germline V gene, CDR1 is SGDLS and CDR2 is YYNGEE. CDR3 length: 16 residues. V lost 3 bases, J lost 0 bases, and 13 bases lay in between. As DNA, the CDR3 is TGTGCCAGCAGCGCAGTCTCAGGGAGCTCCTACAATGAGCAGTTCTTC. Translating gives CASSAVSGSSYNEQFF.

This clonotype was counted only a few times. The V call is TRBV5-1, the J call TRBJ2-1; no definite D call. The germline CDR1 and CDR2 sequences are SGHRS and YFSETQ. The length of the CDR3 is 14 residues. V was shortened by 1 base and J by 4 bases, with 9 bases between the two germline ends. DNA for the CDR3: TGCGCCAGCAGCTTGACCCCGATATACAATGAGCAGTTCTTC. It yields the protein CASSLTPIYNEQFF.

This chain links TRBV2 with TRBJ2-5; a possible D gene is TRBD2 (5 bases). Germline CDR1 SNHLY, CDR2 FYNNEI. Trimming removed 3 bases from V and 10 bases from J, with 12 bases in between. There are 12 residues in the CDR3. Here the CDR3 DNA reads TGTGCCAGCAGTGAGGTTCTAGCCCTCCAGTACTTC. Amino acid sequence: CASSEVLALQYF.

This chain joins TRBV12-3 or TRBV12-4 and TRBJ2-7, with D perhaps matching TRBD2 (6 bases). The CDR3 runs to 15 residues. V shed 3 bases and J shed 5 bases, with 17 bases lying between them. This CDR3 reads CASSFGQGGINEQYF. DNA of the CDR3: TGTGCCAGCAGTTTCGGGCAGGGAGGAATCAACGAGCAGTACTTC.

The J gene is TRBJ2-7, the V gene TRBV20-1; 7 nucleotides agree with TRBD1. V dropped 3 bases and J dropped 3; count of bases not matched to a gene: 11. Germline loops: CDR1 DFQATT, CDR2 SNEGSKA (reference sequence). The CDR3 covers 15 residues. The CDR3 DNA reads TGCAGTGCTAGCGGGGACAGCCGCGCCATCTACGAGCAGTACTTC. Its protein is CSASGDSRAIYEQYF.

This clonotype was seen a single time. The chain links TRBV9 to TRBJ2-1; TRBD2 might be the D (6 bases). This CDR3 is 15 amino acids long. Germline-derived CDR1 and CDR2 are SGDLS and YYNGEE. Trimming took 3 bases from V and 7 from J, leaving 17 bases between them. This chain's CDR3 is CASSGLGSLYNEQFF. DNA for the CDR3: TGTGCCAGCAGCGGTCTCGGGAGCCTTTATAATGAGCAGTTCTTC.

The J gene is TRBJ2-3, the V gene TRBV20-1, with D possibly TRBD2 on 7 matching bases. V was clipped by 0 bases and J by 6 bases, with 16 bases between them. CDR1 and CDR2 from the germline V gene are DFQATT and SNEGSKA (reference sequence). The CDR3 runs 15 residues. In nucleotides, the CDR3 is TGCAGTGCTAGAGATAGAGGGGGGGCGGGGGATACGCAGTATTTT. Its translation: CSARDRGGAGDTQYF.

CDR3 amino acids: CASSLVAGPNEQYF. CDR3 nucleotides: TGCGCCAGCAGCTTGGTGGCAGGTCCTAACGAGCAGTACTTC. The V and J genes are TRBV5-1 and TRBJ2-7; D gene uncertain. The V gene lost 0 bases and the J gene lost 5 bases, with 12 bases spanning the gap. The CDR3 runs 14 residues. Germline V lookup: CDR1 SGHRS, CDR2 YFSETQ.

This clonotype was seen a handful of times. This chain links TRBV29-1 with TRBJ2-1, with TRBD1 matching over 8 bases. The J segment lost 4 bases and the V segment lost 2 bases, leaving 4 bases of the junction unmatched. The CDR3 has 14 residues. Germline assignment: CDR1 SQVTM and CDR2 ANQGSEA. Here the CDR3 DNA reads TGCAGCGTTGAATCCAGGGGGCAATACAATGAGCAGTTCTTC. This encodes CSVESRGQYNEQFF.

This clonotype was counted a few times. CDR3 sequence (DNA): TGCGCCAGCAGCTTGGGCGGGTCTTCCAGCTCTGGGGCCAACGTCCTGACTTTC. Translated: CASSLGGSSSSGANVLTF. The chain combines TRBV5-1 with TRBJ2-6; D is possibly TRBD2 (5 bases). V lost 0 bases and J 0 bases, leaving 13 bases between the germline ends. This CDR3 region has 18 residues. The germline V gene has CDR1 SGHRS and CDR2 YFSETQ.

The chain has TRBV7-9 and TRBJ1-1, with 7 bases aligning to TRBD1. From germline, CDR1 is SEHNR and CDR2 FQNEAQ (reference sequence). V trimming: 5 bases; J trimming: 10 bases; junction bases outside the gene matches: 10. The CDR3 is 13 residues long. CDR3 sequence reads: CASSADRDGGAFF. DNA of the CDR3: TGTGCCAGCAGCGCCGACAGGGACGGCGGAGCTTTCTTT. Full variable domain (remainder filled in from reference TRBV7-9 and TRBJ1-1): DTGVSQNPRHKITKRGQNVTFRCDPISEHNRLYWYRQTLGQGPEFLTYFQNEAQLEKSRLLSDRFSAERPKGSFSTLEIQRTEQGDSAMYLCASSADRDGGAFFGQGTRLTVV.

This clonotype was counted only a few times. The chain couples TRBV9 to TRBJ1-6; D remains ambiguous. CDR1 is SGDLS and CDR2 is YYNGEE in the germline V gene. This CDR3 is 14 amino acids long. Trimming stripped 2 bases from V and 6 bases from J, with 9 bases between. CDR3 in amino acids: CASSVTESNSPLHF. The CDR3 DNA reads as TGTGCCAGCAGCGTTACAGAAAGTAATTCACCCCTCCACTTT.